A few counts support the clone carrying this T cell receptor (beta chain). What it binds is unknown. Per the germline V gene, CDR1 is MNHNY and CDR2 is SVGAGI (reference sequence). Trimming cost V 5 bases and J 0 bases; bases outside gene matches: 12. The CDR3 is 19 residues long. TCRdb passed the RACE reads through MiXCR, listing each CDR3 protein once. Counted here are fewer than 300,000 distinct CDR3 sequences, roughly 8.9% occurring once; the ten biggest clones make up about 2.5%. The sample is drawn from a study of human T cells and chemical hapten exposure. Broader study findings: Given that the donors had alopecia, their immune response may differ from that seen in healthy people.

Time point specified: pre-sensitization, week 0. As to treatment: therapeutic diphenylcyclopropenone sensitization with weekly scalp DPC. The V and J genes are TRBV6-6 and TRBJ2-1; 11 positions agree with TRBD2. The sample was whole blood, taken in connection with sensitization to the hapten diphenylcyclopropenone (DPC). This clonotype was obtained from a middle-aged woman with alopecia areata. Some clones in this sample may be carry-over from other donors' samples. The CDR3 loop reads CASSGRLAGLTSSYNEQFF. CDR3 DNA sequence: TGTGCCAGCAGTGGTAGACTAGCGGGGTTGACAAGCTCCTACAATGAGCAGTTCTTC.